The 3 T cell receptor beta chains in this list originate from one sample, sequenced in a study of blood T cell repertoires in COVID-19. Measured with immunoSEQ multiplex PCR; TCRdb has only the in-frame clones, and not every one. The sample consists of around 120,000 clones, roughly nine tenths of them appearing once. Sequenced sample: peripheral blood. The source of these receptors is a man between 65 and 85 years old who had recovered from COVID-19.

The rearrangement uses TRBV5-6 and TRBJ2-1, with 9 bases identical to TRBD2. J gave up 3 bases and V 4 bases, and 5 bases lay outside the gene matches. This CDR3 has 15 amino acids. Germline CDR1 SGHDT, CDR2 YYEEEE. The CDR3 region has the DNA TGTGCCAGCAGCCCGGGCGGGGGGGGCTACAATGAGCAGTTCTTC. It translates to CASSPGGGGYNEQFF.

The V call is TRBV5-1, the J call TRBJ2-2; D may be TRBD1 (5 bases). The CDR3 has 14 amino acids. Germline loops: CDR1 SGHRS, CDR2 YFSETQ. The V gene lost 4 bases and the J gene lost 1 base, with 8 bases spanning the gap. This CDR3 reads CASSTGQNTGELFF. In DNA, the CDR3 is TGCGCCAGCAGCACCGGACAGAACACCGGGGAGCTGTTTTTT.

This clone has more than one count but fewer than ten. This sequence joins TRBV30 and TRBJ1-5, with 9 bases fitting TRBD1. The CDR3 spans 14 residues. The germline V gene encodes CDR1 GTSNPN and CDR2 SVGIG (reference sequence). V shed 1 base and J 4 bases; nucleotides not matched to a gene: 2. CDR3 nucleotide sequence: TGTGCCTGGAGTGGAGGGACAGGGAATCAGCCCCAGCATTTT. It encodes CAWSGGTGNQPQHF.